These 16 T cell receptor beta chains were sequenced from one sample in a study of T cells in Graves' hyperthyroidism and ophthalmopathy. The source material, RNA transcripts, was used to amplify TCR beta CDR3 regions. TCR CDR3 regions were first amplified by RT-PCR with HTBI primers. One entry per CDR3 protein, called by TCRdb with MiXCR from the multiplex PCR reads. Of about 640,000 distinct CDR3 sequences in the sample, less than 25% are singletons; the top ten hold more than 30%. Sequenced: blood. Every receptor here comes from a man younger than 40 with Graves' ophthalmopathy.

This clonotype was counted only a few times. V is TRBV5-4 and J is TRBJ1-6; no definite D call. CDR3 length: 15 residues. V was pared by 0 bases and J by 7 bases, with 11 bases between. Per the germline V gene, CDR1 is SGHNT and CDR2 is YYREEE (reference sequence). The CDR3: CASSLAKGSNSPLHF. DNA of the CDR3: TGTGCCAGCAGCTTGGCAAAGGGTTCGAATTCACCCCTCCACTTT. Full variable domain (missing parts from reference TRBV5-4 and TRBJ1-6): ETGVTQSPTHLIKTRGQQVTLRCSSQSGHNTVSWYQQALGQGPQFIFQYYREEENGRGNFPPRFSGLQFPNYSSELNVNALELDDSALYLCASSLAKGSNSPLHFGNGTRLTVT.

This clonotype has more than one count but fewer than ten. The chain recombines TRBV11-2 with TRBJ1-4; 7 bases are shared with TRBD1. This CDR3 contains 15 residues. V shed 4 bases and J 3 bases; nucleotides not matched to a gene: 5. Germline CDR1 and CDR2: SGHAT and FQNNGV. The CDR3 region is CASSSDRDPNEKLFF. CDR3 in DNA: TGTGCCAGCAGCTCCGACAGGGATCCTAATGAAAAACTGTTTTTT.

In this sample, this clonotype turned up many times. For the CDR3, the DNA is TGTGCCAGCAGTCGAAGCGGGAGTGGTACAGATACGCAGTATTTT. Translated: CASSRSGSGTDTQYF. The rearrangement uses TRBV27 and TRBJ2-3, with 8 nucleotides matching TRBD2. This CDR3 has 15 residues. The J segment lost 3 bases and the V segment lost 5 bases, leaving 7 bases of the junction unmatched. Germline values: CDR1 MNHEY, CDR2 SMNVEV (reference sequence).

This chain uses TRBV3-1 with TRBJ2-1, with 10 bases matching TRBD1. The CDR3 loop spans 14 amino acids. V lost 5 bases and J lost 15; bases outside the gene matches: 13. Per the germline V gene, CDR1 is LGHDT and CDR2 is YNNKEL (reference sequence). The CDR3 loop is CASSSGTGVLQRFF. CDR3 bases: TGTGCCAGCAGCTCCGGGACAGGGGTTCTTCAGCGGTTCTTC.

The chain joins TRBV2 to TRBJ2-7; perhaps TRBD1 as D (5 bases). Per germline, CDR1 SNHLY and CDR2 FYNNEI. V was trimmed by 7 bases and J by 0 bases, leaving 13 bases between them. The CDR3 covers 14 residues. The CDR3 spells CASKLQGSSYEQYF. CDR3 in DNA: TGTGCCAGCAAGCTGCAGGGAAGCTCCTACGAGCAGTACTTC. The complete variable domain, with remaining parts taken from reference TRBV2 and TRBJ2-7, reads EPEVTQTPSHQVTQMGQEVILRCVPISNHLYFYWYRQILGQKVEFLVSFYNNEISEKSEIFDDQFSVERPDGSNFTLKIRSTKLEDSAMYFCASKLQGSSYEQYFGPGTRLTVT.

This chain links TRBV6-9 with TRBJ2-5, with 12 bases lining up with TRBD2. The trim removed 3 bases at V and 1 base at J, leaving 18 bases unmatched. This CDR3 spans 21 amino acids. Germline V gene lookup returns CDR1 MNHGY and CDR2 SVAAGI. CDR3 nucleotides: TGTGCCAGCAGTTACCTGGCAGGGGCAGCACTAGCGGGAGGCCTCCAAGAGACCCAGTACTTC. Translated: CASSYLAGAALAGGLQETQYF.

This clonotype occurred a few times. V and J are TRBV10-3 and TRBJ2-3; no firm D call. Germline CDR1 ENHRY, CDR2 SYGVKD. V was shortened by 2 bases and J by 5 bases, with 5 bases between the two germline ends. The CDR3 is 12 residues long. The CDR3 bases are TGTGCCATCAGTGAGGTCAGAGATACGCAGTATTTT. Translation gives CAISEVRDTQYF.

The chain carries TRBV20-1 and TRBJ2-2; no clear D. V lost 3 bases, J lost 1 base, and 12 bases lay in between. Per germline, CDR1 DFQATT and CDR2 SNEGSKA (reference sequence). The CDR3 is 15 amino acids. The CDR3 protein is CSASRGLKNTGELFF. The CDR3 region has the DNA TGCAGTGCTAGCCGAGGTCTGAAGAACACCGGGGAGCTGTTTTTT.

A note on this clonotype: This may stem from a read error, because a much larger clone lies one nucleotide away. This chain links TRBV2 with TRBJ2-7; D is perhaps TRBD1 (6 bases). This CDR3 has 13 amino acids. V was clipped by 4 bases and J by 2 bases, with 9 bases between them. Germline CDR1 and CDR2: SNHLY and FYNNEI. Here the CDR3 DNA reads TGTGCCAGCAGTGGACAGGACACCTACGAGCAGTACTTC. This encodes CASSGQDTYEQYF. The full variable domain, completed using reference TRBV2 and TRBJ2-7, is EPEVTQTPSHQVTQMGQEVILRCVPISNHLYFYWYRQILGQKVEFLVSFYNNEISEKSEIFDDQFSVERPDGSNFTLKIRSTKLEDSAMYFCASSGQDTYEQYFGPGTRLTVT.

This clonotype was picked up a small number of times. The CDR3 here is CASSYSTSGHTGELFF. CDR3 in DNA: TGTGCCAGCAGTTACTCGACTAGCGGGCATACCGGGGAGCTGTTTTTT. This sequence joins TRBV6-2 or TRBV6-3 and TRBJ2-2; 10 bases are a match to TRBD2. After removal of 0 bases from V and 5 bases from J, the junction contained 3 bases not matched to a gene. Germline V CDR1 and CDR2: MNHEY, SVGEGT. The length of the CDR3 is 16 residues.

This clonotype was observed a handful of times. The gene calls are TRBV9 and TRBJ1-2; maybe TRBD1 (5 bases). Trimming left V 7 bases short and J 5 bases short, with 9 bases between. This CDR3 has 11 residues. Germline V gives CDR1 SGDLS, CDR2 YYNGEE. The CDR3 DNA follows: TGTGCCAGCTGGGGACGGTATGGCTACACCTTC. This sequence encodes CASWGRYGYTF. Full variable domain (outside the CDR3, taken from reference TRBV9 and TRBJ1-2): DSGVTQTPKHLITATGQRVTLRCSPRSGDLSVYWYQQSLDQGLQFLIQYYNGEERAKGNILERFSAQQFPDLHSELNLSSLELGDSALYFCASWGRYGYTFGSGTRLTVV.

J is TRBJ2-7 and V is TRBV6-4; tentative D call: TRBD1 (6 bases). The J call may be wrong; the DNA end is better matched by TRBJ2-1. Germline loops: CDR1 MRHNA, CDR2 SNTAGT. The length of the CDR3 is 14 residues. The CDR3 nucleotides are TGTGCCAGGAGTTCCCGGGACACCTCCTACGAGCAGTTCTTC. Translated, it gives CARSSRDTSYEQFF.

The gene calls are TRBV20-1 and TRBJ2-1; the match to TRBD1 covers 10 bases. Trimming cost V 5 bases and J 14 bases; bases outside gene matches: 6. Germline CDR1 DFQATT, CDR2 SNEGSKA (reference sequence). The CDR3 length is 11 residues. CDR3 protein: CSARKDRGEFF. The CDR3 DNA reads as TGCAGTGCTCGAAAGGACAGGGGGGAGTTCTTC.

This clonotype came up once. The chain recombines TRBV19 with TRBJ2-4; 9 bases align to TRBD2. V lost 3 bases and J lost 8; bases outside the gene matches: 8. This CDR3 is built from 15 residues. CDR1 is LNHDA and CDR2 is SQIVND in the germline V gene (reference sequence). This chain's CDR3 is CASSISGSYNDIQYF. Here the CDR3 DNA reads TGTGCCAGTAGTATTAGCGGGAGTTACAATGACATTCAGTACTTC.

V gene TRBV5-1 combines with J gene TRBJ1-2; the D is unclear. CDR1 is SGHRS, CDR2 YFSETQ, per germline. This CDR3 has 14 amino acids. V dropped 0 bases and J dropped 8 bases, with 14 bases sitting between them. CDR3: CASSLESGIEGYTF. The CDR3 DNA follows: TGCGCCAGCAGCTTGGAGTCCGGAATAGAAGGCTACACCTTC.

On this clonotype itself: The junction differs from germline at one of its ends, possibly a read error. The CDR3 coding sequence is TGTGCCAGCAGACAGGGAGGCTACAATGAGCAGCTCTTC. It is translated as CASRQGGYNEQLF. V and J are TRBV27 and TRBJ2-1; either TRBD1 or TRBD2 may supply D (6 bases each). Germline assignment: CDR1 MNHEY and CDR2 SMNVEV (reference sequence). This CDR3 has 13 residues.